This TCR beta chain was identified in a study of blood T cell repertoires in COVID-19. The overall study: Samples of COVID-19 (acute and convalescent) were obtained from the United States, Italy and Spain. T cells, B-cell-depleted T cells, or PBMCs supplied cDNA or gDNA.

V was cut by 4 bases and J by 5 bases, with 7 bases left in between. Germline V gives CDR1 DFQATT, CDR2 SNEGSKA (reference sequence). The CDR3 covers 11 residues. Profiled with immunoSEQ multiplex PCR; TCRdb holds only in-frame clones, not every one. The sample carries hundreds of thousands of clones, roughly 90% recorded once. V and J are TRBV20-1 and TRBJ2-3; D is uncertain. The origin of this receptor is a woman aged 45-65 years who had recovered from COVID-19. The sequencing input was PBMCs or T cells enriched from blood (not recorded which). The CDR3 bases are TGCAGTGCTAACCGAGAAGATACGCAGTATTTT. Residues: CSANREDTQYF.